This T cell receptor (beta chain) was sequenced in a study of blood T cell repertoires in COVID-19 (dated by TCRdb to the early 2020s). About the study as a whole: Recovered participants in ImmuneRACE Cohort 3 were defined as having two consecutive negative NP/OP PCR tests, clearance from a healthcare professional, or resolution of symptoms. The collaborator samples originated in the United States, Italy and Spain and spanned the acute and convalescent phases of COVID-19. The material from the prospective study consisted of cDNA or gDNA derived from T cells, B-cell-depleted T cells, or PBMCs. Deeply sampled blood TCRbeta repertoires from subjects exposed to, actively infected with, or recovered from COVID-19 were included in the dataset. The repertoires were made available in a free public database intended to serve as a resource for research on the immune response to SARS-CoV-2. Samples came from the ongoing ImmuneRACE study (first 160 participants) plus 1,254 subjects from 6 global collaborators. The sample metadata nearly always contained a de-identified subject ID, COVID-19 status, age in years and sex. Where HLA class I and class II types were available, the types were taken from metadata supplied by the sample provider, not from assay-based typing. The paper as a whole reports these results and caveats: The quantity of clinical and demographic metadata differed by source and by participant and was supplied without curation.

TCRbeta CDR3 regions were amplified from genomic DNA by means of the immunoSEQ Assay, a bias-controlled multiplex PCR. In the source study's methods: The number of nucleated cells in each sample was estimated from the amplification of reference gene primers within the assay. Sequence reads were collapsed and filtered to measure the absolute abundance of every unique TCRbeta CDR3 rearrangement. Productive Simpson clonality was computed per sample as the square root of Simpson's diversity index over productive rearrangements. TCRdb stores this immuneACCESS table with in-frame sequences only. Part of the clones is absent; in the studies checked, under half of the shortfall reflects unresolved V genes, and no reason is known for the rest. Clone size and the V and J calls come from that table; the DNA yielded D and trimming. A total of around 140,000 clones appear in this sample, approximately 87% of them only once. Of the sample, 3.5% to 5% is held by the ten largest clones.

Participants in the prospective study were enrolled through a virtual design, were aged about 18 to 90 years, and lived in about 25 United States geographic areas. In the prospective study, cohorts were assigned on the basis of participant-reported clinical history obtained from a screening survey and a study questionnaire. Each participant in the prospective study had whole blood, serum and a nasopharyngeal or oropharyngeal swab collected by mobile phlebotomists. Prospective study participants could optionally give additional blood draws and questionnaires over an approximately two-month period. Before DNA extraction, blood samples from the prospective study were shipped at room temperature or frozen. In the case of this clone: Its binding antigen is unknown. Base qualities are not at hand, and no much larger clone is one base apart.

Sequencing was carried out using PBMCs or T cells enriched from blood (not recorded which). This sequence was found in a man in his fifties in a cohort exposed to, infected with or recovered from COVID-19 (not recorded which).

The CDR3 region reads CASSARQGTDEQFF. The nucleotide sequence is given as TGTGCCAGCAGTGCACGACAGGGTACCGATGAGCAGTTCTTC. The sequence is built from TRBV25-1 and TRBJ2-1; 7 bases in the junction line up with TRBD1. V loses 4 bases at its end and J loses 8 bases; junction bases beyond the gene matches: 8. From the cysteine through the phenylalanine, the CDR3 covers 14 amino acids. Only the CDR3 portion is preserved as DNA: 42 bases, with reading frame beginning at the first base. The germline V gene sets CDR1 to MGHDK and CDR2 to SYGVNS.